These T cell receptor beta chains were read from a single sample in a study of PD-L1 blockade in urothelial cancer. Method: immunoSEQ multiplex PCR; TCRdb's copy keeps in-frame clones and lacks some. The sample has roughly 110,000 clones; around 93% are singletons. The material sequenced was PBMCs, taken around atezolizumab (anti-PD-L1) treatment. These receptors were taken from a man aged 55 to 70 with urothelial cancer. Both conserved end residues are part of each CDR3. D genes are given only for firm matches. Some rows have no size entry. The others give once, few or many, or a class for an expanded clone.

TRBV9	12	-	-	TRBJ1-2	TGTGCCAGCAGCGTAGGTCAGGGAACCTACACCTTC	CASSVGQGTYTF
TRBV7-2	14	-	-	TRBJ1-1	TGTGCCAGCAGCTTCTACCGGGGAAACACTGAAGCTTTCTTT	CASSFYRGNTEAFF
TRBV4-2	15	once	TRBD2	TRBJ2-3	TGTGCCAGCAGCCGCGCGGGGGAAAGCACAGATACGCAGTATTTT	CASSRAGESTDTQYF
TRBV7-2	15	-	TRBD1	TRBJ2-7	TGTGCCAGCAGCCCCAGGGGACAGGGGATTCACGAGCAGTACTTC	CASSPRGQGIHEQYF
TRBV6-5	14	-	-	TRBJ2-2	TGTGCCAGCAGTTACTCAGCGGGCACCGGGGAGCTGTTTTTT	CASSYSAGTGELFF
TRBV9	14	once	-	TRBJ2-4	TGTGCCAGCAGCGAAAGGGGCTCGGGAAACATTCAGTACTTC	CASSERGSGNIQYF
TRBV30	14	-	-	TRBJ2-1	TGTGCCTGGAGCGGGGGTGGGCCCTACAATGAGCAGTTCTTC	CAWSGGGPYNEQFF
TRBV28	17	-	TRBD2	TRBJ2-7	TGTGCCAGCAGTTTATACCCCCAGCGGGAGGACGCCTACGAGCAGTACTTC	CASSLYPQREDAYEQYF
TRBV5-1	14	-	-	TRBJ2-1	TGCGCCAGCAGCTTAGAGGAGCGGAAAGATGAGCAGTTCTTC	CASSLEERKDEQFF
TRBV28	15	-	-	TRBJ1-3	TGTGCCAGCAGTACCCGAGTGAGGGCTGGAAACACCATATATTTT	CASSTRVRAGNTIYF
TRBV7-2	15	-	TRBD2	TRBJ2-3	TGTGCCAGCACCACTAGCGGGAGGATCCCAGATACGCAGTATTTT	CASTTSGRIPDTQYF
TRBV2	15	-	TRBD1	TRBJ2-2	TGTGCCAGCAGTAAGGACAGGGGAACCACCGGGGAGCTGTTTTTT	CASSKDRGTTGELFF
TRBV5-1	14	-	TRBD1	TRBJ2-7	TGCGCCAGCAGCAAGACAGGGGGGGCCTACGAGCAGTACTTC	CASSKTGGAYEQYF
TRBV19	18	-	TRBD1	TRBJ1-1	TGTGCCAGTAGCCCATGGGGGCCCCAAGCAGGGGGGAACACTGAAGCTTTCTTT	CASSPWGPQAGGNTEAFF
TRBV4-1	16	-	-	TRBJ1-4	TGCGCCAGCAGCCAAGATGGCAGGGAGGGTAATGAAAAACTGTTTTTT	CASSQDGREGNEKLFF
TRBV7-2	13	once	TRBD1	TRBJ1-1	TGTGCCAGCAGCCCAACAGGGGTCGTTCGGGCTTTCTTT	CASSPTGVVRAFF
TRBV5-1	13	-	TRBD1	TRBJ1-2	TGCGCCAGCAGCGCCGGGACAGGTCTCGGCTACACCTTC	CASSAGTGLGYTF
TRBV19	16	-	-	TRBJ1-5	TGTGCCAGTAGTATTGGGGACACATATAGCAATCAGCCCCAGCATTTT	CASSIGDTYSNQPQHF
TRBV5-1	15	-	TRBD2	TRBJ2-1	TGCGCCAGCAGCAGGGCCGCGGGGGGCTACAATGAGCAGTTCTTC	CASSRAAGGYNEQFF
TRBV2	15	-	-	TRBJ2-7	TGTGCCAGCAGTGAAAGGGCGGGCGGGCCGGACGAGCAGTACTTC	CASSERAGGPDEQYF
TRBV5-4	15	-	TRBD2	TRBJ2-1	TGTGCCAGCAGCCTAACTAGCGGGCCGTACAATGAGCAGTTCTTC	CASSLTSGPYNEQFF
TRBV5-1	17	-	TRBD2	TRBJ2-2	TGCGCCAGCAGCTGGCAACCCACTAGCGGGGGCGCCGGGGAGCTGTTTTTT	CASSWQPTSGGAGELFF
TRBV4-2	15	-	-	TRBJ1-1	TGTGCCAGCAGCCAAGCGGGTTTACTCGGCATCTCAGCTTTCTTT	CASSQAGLLGISAFF
TRBV7-3	15	-	-	TRBJ1-2	TGTGCCAGCAGCATCCGGGAGGGAGTGCGGGATGGCTACACCTTC	CASSIREGVRDGYTF
TRBV4-3	17	-	TRBD2	TRBJ2-1	TGCGCCAGCAGCCAAGATCCGCCTAGCGGGGGGGTCAGGGAGCAGTTCTTC	CASSQDPPSGGVREQFF
TRBV6-1	15	-	-	TRBJ1-1	TGTGCCAGCGACCCTATGTCGGGTGGTCGGACTGAAGCTTTCTTT	CASDPMSGGRTEAFF
TRBV4-3	20	-	-	TRBJ2-6	TGCGCCAGCAGCCAAGCCGGTGAGGGGGGGCACTGGCTCGGGGCCAACGTCCTGACTTTC	CASSQAGEGGHWLGANVLTF